Below, 29 T cell receptor beta chains from the same sample are listed, as sequenced in a study of human T cells and chemical hapten exposure. The time point: pre-sensitization, week 0. Treatment here: therapeutic diphenylcyclopropenone sensitization with weekly scalp DPC. TCRdb fed the RACE reads into MiXCR, producing one record per CDR3 protein. In the table there are around 330,000 distinct CDR3 sequences, roughly 6% of which are singletons. Sequencing was performed on whole blood, taken in connection with sensitization to the hapten diphenylcyclopropenone (DPC). Receptor source: a woman younger than 35 with alopecia areata. Some clones in this sample may be carry-over from other donors' samples.

This clonotype was counted ten times or more. This chain links TRBV5-1 with TRBJ2-3, with 8 bases fitting TRBD1. V lost 3 bases, J lost 1 base, and 10 bases stayed unmatched. The CDR3 has 17 residues. Germline V lookup: CDR1 SGHRS, CDR2 YFSETQ. The DNA for the CDR3 is TGCGCCAGCAGCTCTAAAACGCAGGGGGCTGGCACAGATACGCAGTATTTT. This gives the protein CASSSKTQGAGTDTQYF.

The chain combines TRBV3-2 with TRBJ1-6. TRBV3-2 is noted as a pseudogene. This CDR3 has 11 residues. CDR3 residues: CASNYNSPLHF. Written as DNA, the CDR3 is TGTGCCAGCAACTATAATTCACCCCTCCACTTT.

V usage is TRBV5-5 and J usage is TRBJ2-7; D may be TRBD2 (6 bases). Germline V gene sequence: CDR1 SGHKS, CDR2 YYEKEE (reference sequence). This CDR3 has 16 amino acids. Trimming removed 0 bases from V and 0 bases from J, with 13 bases in between. The CDR3: CASSLDVAASSYEQYF. The CDR3 region has the DNA TGTGCCAGCAGCTTGGACGTAGCGGCGAGCTCCTACGAGCAGTACTTC.

Note on this clonotype: This may come from a read error, since a much larger clone is one base off. In this CDR3 the conserved last residue, phenylalanine or tryptophan, is missing, so a read error is likely. The J gene is TRBJ2-5, the V gene TRBV28, with D perhaps matching TRBD1 (6 bases). Trimming left V 2 bases short and J 4 bases short, with 14 bases between. This CDR3 is 15 amino acids long. Per the germline V gene, CDR1 is MDHEN and CDR2 is SYDVKM. The CDR3 spells CASSLGGGPRETQYL. The CDR3 coding sequence is TGTGCCAGCAGTTTAGGGGGCGGGCCCCGAGAGACCCAGTACTTG.

The J gene is TRBJ2-3, the V gene TRBV5-4; 8 positions agree with TRBD2. The V gene's germline CDR1 is SGHNT and CDR2 YYREEE (reference sequence). CDR3 length: 16 amino acids. V was pared by 1 base and J by 2 bases, with 6 bases of the junction left unmatched. CDR3 in DNA: TGTGCCAGCAGCTTGCCCAAGCGGGGGTTCACAGATACGCAGTATTTT. Translating gives CASSLPKRGFTDTQYF.

This clonotype was seen ten or more times. The V gene is TRBV20-1, the J gene TRBJ2-7; 11 nucleotides align to TRBD2. The CDR3 is made up of 14 amino acids. CDR1 is DFQATT and CDR2 is SNEGSKA in the germline V gene (reference sequence). The trim removed 5 bases at V and 1 base at J, leaving 4 bases unmatched. The CDR3 protein is CSAPTSGTSYEQYF. CDR3 DNA sequence: TGCAGTGCTCCGACTAGCGGGACGTCCTACGAGCAGTACTTC.

Concerning this clonotype: Mismatch with germline at one junction end may stem from a read error. The chain is built from TRBV7-7 and TRBJ1-2; 12 positions agree with TRBD1. The CDR3 has 21 residues. The V gene's germline CDR1 is SSHAT and CDR2 FNYEAQ (reference sequence). CDR3 sequence reads: CASSLNRDRGLRTPLYYGYTF. CDR3 nucleotide sequence: TGTGCTAGCAGCCTGAACCGGGACAGGGGGCTCCGAACCCCTCTATACTATGGCTACACCTTC.

This clonotype was detected only a few times. The chain combines TRBV12-3 or TRBV12-4 with TRBJ2-1; D might be TRBD1 (6 bases). Trimming shortened V by 5 bases and J by 10 bases, and 18 bases separated the two germline ends. CDR3 length: 14 amino acids. CDR3 DNA: TGTGCCAGCAGTCCGACAGGTGACGGACACGAGCAGTTCTTC. Translation: CASSPTGDGHEQFF.

This clonotype has just a few counts. The chain is built from TRBV2 and TRBJ1-2, with 8 positions matching TRBD1. Trimming removed 6 bases from V and 6 bases from J; junction bases left unmatched: 3. The CDR3 is 12 residues long. CDR1 and CDR2 (germline): SNHLY, FYNNEI. The CDR3 here is CASRQGADGYTF. The DNA of the CDR3 is TGTGCCAGCAGGCAGGGGGCGGATGGCTACACCTTC.

This clonotype was detected ten times or more. An end of the junction does not agree with germline; a read error may underlie this. V usage is TRBV6-2 or TRBV6-3 and J usage is TRBJ2-3; 8 bases are a match to TRBD1. The CDR3 totals 15 residues. Germline CDR1 and CDR2: MNHEY and SVGEGT. Here the CDR3 DNA reads TGTGCCAGCAGTGGCGAGACAGGGGACACATATACGCAGTATTTT. It translates to CASSGETGDTYTQYF.

The genes are TRBV7-9 and TRBJ2-3, with D possibly matching TRBD1 (5 bases). V was clipped by 1 base and J by 3 bases, with 17 bases between them. Germline V gives CDR1 SEHNR, CDR2 FQNEAQ (reference sequence). The CDR3 loop spans 17 amino acids. This CDR3 is CASSLDWAGLLTDTQYF. The CDR3 bases are TGTGCCAGCAGCTTAGATTGGGCAGGGTTGCTGACAGATACGCAGTATTTT.

This clonotype was seen repeatedly, ten times or more. The chain joins TRBV6-5 to TRBJ1-4; tentative D call: TRBD1 (5 bases). The CDR3 extends over 16 amino acids. V was clipped by 0 bases and J by 3 bases, with 11 bases between them. Germline assignment: CDR1 MNHEY and CDR2 SVGAGI. The CDR3 protein is CASSYSMGRANEKLFF. The CDR3 region has the DNA TGTGCCAGCAGTTACTCGATGGGACGGGCTAATGAAAAACTGTTTTTT.

This clonotype was seen at least ten times. This chain links TRBV6-2 or TRBV6-3 with TRBJ2-3, with 12 bases fitting TRBD2. The germline V gene has CDR1 MNHEY and CDR2 SVGEGT. The CDR3 loop spans 16 amino acids. The ends lost 5 bases at V and 7 bases at J; junction bases unmatched: 10. The CDR3 nucleotides read TGTGCCAGCAGTACACCGGGACTAGCGGGCAGAAATACGCAGTATTTT. Translation: CASSTPGLAGRNTQYF.

This clonotype occurred a few times. CDR3 DNA: TGTGCCAGCAGGATTGGGGTCGGGGAAAAACTGTTTTTT. Protein: CASRIGVGEKLFF. The rearrangement links TRBV6-5 to TRBJ1-4; no reliable D call. CDR1 is MNHEY, CDR2 SVGAGI, per germline. Trimming left V 6 bases short and J 8 bases short, with 13 bases between. This CDR3 is 13 amino acids long.

V usage is TRBV20-1 and J usage is TRBJ2-1; TRBD2 aligns across 13 bases. V trimming: 6 bases; J trimming: 7 bases; junction bases outside the gene matches: 6. In germline, CDR1 is DFQATT, CDR2 SNEGSKA (reference sequence). This CDR3 comprises 14 residues. The CDR3 loop is CSAPTSGGANEQFF. Here the CDR3 DNA reads TGCAGTGCGCCTACTAGCGGGGGGGCGAATGAGCAGTTCTTC.

There are a few counts of this clonotype. The chain recombines TRBV11-1 with TRBJ2-1; a weak D match, TRBD1 (6 bases). V was cut by 5 bases and J by 10 bases, with 15 bases left in between. CDR3 length: 13 residues. Germline loops: CDR1 SGHAT, CDR2 FQDESV (reference sequence). The CDR3 bases are TGTGCCAGCAGCCCTAGGGGGTACGGCGAGCAGTTCTTC. Its protein product is CASSPRGYGEQFF.

The chain links TRBV20-1 to TRBJ2-7; possibly TRBD1 for D (5 bases). The V end was cut by 6 bases, the J end by 2 bases, with 17 bases between. The germline gives CDR1 DFQATT, CDR2 SNEGSKA (reference sequence). CDR3 length: 14 residues. This CDR3 is CSAELRTLTYEQYF. CDR3 DNA: TGCAGTGCAGAACTCCGGACACTCACCTACGAGCAGTACTTC.

This clonotype came up many times. CDR3 sequence (DNA): TGTGCCAGCAGAAGGGACATCCCAGCTAGCTACACCTTC. Amino acids: CASRRDIPASYTF. The gene calls are TRBV5-6 and TRBJ1-2; possibly TRBD1 for D (6 bases). Germline V gene lookup returns CDR1 SGHDT and CDR2 YYEEEE. Trimming stripped 5 bases from V and 9 bases from J, with 17 bases between. The CDR3 contains 13 residues.

This clonotype occurred many times. The limits of the CDR3 on the DNA are not certain, so only TCRdb's listed CDR3 is given. The chain has TRBV4-3 and TRBJ2-3; no DNA check was done on the table's D call, TRBD1. In germline, CDR1 is LGHNA, CDR2 YSLEER. The CDR3 is 15 residues long, ends included. The CDR3 here is CASSISVPGTDTQYF.

This clonotype was seen only a few times. The chain links TRBV6-5 to TRBJ2-7; no reliable D call. Trimming left V 5 bases short and J 5 bases short, with 13 bases between. The CDR3 contains 13 residues. CDR1 and CDR2 from the germline V gene are MNHEY and SVGAGI. CDR3 protein: CASSRVRSDEQYF. CDR3 bases: TGTGCCAGCAGTAGGGTACGATCGGACGAGCAGTACTTC.

The rearrangement links TRBV11-2 to TRBJ1-1, with a weak D call TRBD1 (5 bases). This CDR3 has 14 residues. With 6 bases removed from V and 10 bases from J, the gap between germline ends came to 21 bases. Looked up from germline, CDR1 is SGHAT and CDR2 is FQNNGV. The CDR3 region has the DNA TGTGCCAGCAGACCGGGACGGAGCGGTGGTGGAGCTTTCTTT. Translated: CASRPGRSGGGAFF.

V gene TRBV7-3 combines with J gene TRBJ1-2, with 7 bases fitting TRBD1. With V trimmed by 3 bases and J by 2 bases, 3 bases remained unmatched. Germline CDR1 and CDR2: SGHTA and FQGTGA. There are 14 residues in the CDR3. Written as DNA, the CDR3 is TGTGCCAGCAGCTTCTCACAGGGGAACTATGGCTACACCTTC. Translated: CASSFSQGNYGYTF.

This clonotype was recorded at least ten times. This chain joins TRBV4-1 and TRBJ2-6; 11 bases align to TRBD2. Germline V gene sequence: CDR1 MGHRA, CDR2 YSYEKL. V shed 1 base and J 1 base; nucleotides not matched to a gene: 6. The CDR3 length is 19 residues. The CDR3 DNA reads as TGCGCCAGCAGCCAAGCCGCTAGCGGGGGGACGTCTGGGGCCAACGTCCTGACTTTC. Translating gives CASSQAASGGTSGANVLTF.

This clonotype was seen a handful of times. The chain links TRBV29-1 to TRBJ2-7, with 8 bases fitting TRBD1. The CDR3 runs 14 residues. Trimming at V came to 4 bases and at J to 0 bases, leaving 5 bases not matched to a gene. CDR1 is SQVTM, CDR2 ANQGSEA, per germline. The CDR3: CSVGGQGDSYEQYF. CDR3 DNA: TGCAGCGTTGGAGGACAGGGAGACTCCTACGAGCAGTACTTC.

Only a few counts were recorded for this clonotype. The chain combines TRBV7-2 with TRBJ2-1; 8 nucleotides line up with TRBD2. This CDR3 has 14 amino acids. The junction had 6 bases not matched to a gene; V was cut back by 3 bases and J by 8 bases. Germline V gene data show CDR1 as SGHTA and CDR2 as FQGNSA. The chain's CDR3 is CASSFNGGADEQFF. The CDR3 coding sequence is TGTGCCAGCAGCTTTAACGGGGGGGCTGATGAGCAGTTCTTC. Combining the CDR3 with reference TRBV7-2 and TRBJ2-1 gives the whole variable domain GAGVSQSPSNKVTEKGKDVELRCDPISGHTALYWYRQSLGQGLEFLIYFQGNSAPDKSGLPSDRFSAERTGGSVSTLTIQRTQQEDSAVYLCASSFNGGADEQFFGPGTRLTVL.

This clonotype was counted many times. The rearrangement links TRBV28 to TRBJ2-5; weak D call: TRBD2 (5 bases). Trimming removed 3 bases at V and 2 bases at J, with 7 bases between. Germline lookup yields CDR1 MDHEN and CDR2 SYDVKM. This CDR3 comprises 13 residues. The CDR3 loop reads CASSFSGQETQYF. The CDR3 region has the DNA TGTGCCAGCAGTTTTTCGGGACAAGAGACCCAGTACTTC.

This clonotype was seen at least ten times. The chain is built from TRBV6-2 or TRBV6-3 and TRBJ2-1, with 11 bases lining up with TRBD2. V shed 7 bases, J shed 9 bases, and the junction held 8 bases outside the gene matches. Germline lookup yields CDR1 MNHEY and CDR2 SVGEGT. The CDR3 sequence is 14 residues long. CDR3 sequence: CASTPSGGPGEQFF. The CDR3 bases are TGTGCCAGCACCCCTAGCGGGGGGCCCGGTGAGCAGTTCTTC.

This clonotype was counted only a few times. The chain is built from TRBV11-2 and TRBJ2-2; TRBD2 agrees at 11 bases. The V and J ends lost 3 bases and 6 bases, in that order; junction bases with no gene match: 0. This CDR3 is built from 14 residues. CDR1 is SGHAT, CDR2 FQNNGV, per germline. CDR3 protein: CASSLGLAAGELFF. DNA for the CDR3: TGTGCCAGCAGCTTGGGACTAGCGGCCGGGGAGCTGTTTTTT.

This chain connects TRBV12-3 or TRBV12-4 to TRBJ1-5, with TRBD1 matching 7 bases. J gave up 2 bases and V 6 bases, and 10 bases lay outside the gene matches. The CDR3 is 16 residues long. This CDR3 is CASSQRDREGNQPQHF. CDR3 DNA: TGTGCCAGCAGCCAAAGAGACAGGGAAGGCAATCAGCCCCAGCATTTT.